Following are 5 T cell receptor beta chains from one sample sequenced in a study of OX40 agonist ivuxolimab in advanced cancers. Sequenced by immunoSEQ multiplex PCR; TCRdb stores in-frame clones only, minus some. The table shows 65,000 or so clones, with more than 80% occurring only once. This material consisted of CD4+ or CD8+ T cells sorted from blood, taken in a trial of the OX40 agonist ivuxolimab. The receptors originated from an adult with an advanced solid tumor such as melanoma, head and neck, liver or kidney cancer.

The chain combines TRBV14 with TRBJ2-5; perhaps TRBD2 as D (6 bases). With 0 bases removed from V and 7 bases from J, the gap between germline ends came to 9 bases. This CDR3 has 13 residues. Germline lookup yields CDR1 SGHDN and CDR2 FVKESK. DNA of the CDR3: TGTGCCAGCAGCCAAGACGGAGGGGTGACCCAGTACTTC. Its protein product is CASSQDGGVTQYF.

The chain links TRBV10-2 to TRBJ2-3; D gene ambiguous. Trimming removed 7 bases at V and 5 bases at J, with 7 bases between. CDR3 length: 11 amino acids. Germline CDR1 WSHSY, CDR2 SAAADI. The CDR3 sequence is CASKFRDTQYF. CDR3 DNA sequence: TGCGCCAGCAAGTTTAGAGATACGCAGTATTTT.

The chain links TRBV27 to TRBJ2-1; TRBD1 is a possible D gene (6 bases). V was trimmed by 5 bases and J by 12 bases, leaving 17 bases between them. The CDR3 is 13 residues long. Germline-derived CDR1 and CDR2 are MNHEY and SMNVEV (reference sequence). In nucleotides, the CDR3 is TGTGCCAGCAGTCCGCGACGGGGACAAGTGCAGTTCTTC. Its translation: CASSPRRGQVQFF.

The J gene is TRBJ1-2, the V gene TRBV5-6, with a possible D match to TRBD1 (5 bases). Germline-derived CDR1 and CDR2 are SGHDT and YYEEEE. V was shortened by 4 bases and J by 10 bases, with 32 bases between the two germline ends. The CDR3 is 18 amino acids. DNA for the CDR3: TGTGCCAGCAGCCTAAGCGGGAGAGGGGATTGGTGGTGGTTATTCTACACCTTC. Its protein is CASSLSGRGDWWWLFYTF. Drawing the rest from reference TRBV5-6 and TRBJ1-2, the complete variable domain is DAGVTQSPTHLIKTRGQQVTLRCSPKSGHDTVSWYQQALGQGPQFIFQYYEEEERQRGNFPDRFSGHQFPNYSSELNVNALLLGDSALYLCASSLSGRGDWWWLFYTFGSGTRLTVV.

CDR3 in amino acids: CAWGSGDNQPQHF. Written as DNA, the CDR3 is TGTGCCTGGGGATCAGGGGACAATCAGCCCCAGCATTTT. This chain joins TRBV30 and TRBJ1-5, with D possibly TRBD1 on 6 matching bases. Germline CDR1 GTSNPN, CDR2 SVGIG (reference sequence). V was shortened by 5 bases and J by 3 bases, with 11 bases between the two germline ends. The CDR3 has 13 residues.